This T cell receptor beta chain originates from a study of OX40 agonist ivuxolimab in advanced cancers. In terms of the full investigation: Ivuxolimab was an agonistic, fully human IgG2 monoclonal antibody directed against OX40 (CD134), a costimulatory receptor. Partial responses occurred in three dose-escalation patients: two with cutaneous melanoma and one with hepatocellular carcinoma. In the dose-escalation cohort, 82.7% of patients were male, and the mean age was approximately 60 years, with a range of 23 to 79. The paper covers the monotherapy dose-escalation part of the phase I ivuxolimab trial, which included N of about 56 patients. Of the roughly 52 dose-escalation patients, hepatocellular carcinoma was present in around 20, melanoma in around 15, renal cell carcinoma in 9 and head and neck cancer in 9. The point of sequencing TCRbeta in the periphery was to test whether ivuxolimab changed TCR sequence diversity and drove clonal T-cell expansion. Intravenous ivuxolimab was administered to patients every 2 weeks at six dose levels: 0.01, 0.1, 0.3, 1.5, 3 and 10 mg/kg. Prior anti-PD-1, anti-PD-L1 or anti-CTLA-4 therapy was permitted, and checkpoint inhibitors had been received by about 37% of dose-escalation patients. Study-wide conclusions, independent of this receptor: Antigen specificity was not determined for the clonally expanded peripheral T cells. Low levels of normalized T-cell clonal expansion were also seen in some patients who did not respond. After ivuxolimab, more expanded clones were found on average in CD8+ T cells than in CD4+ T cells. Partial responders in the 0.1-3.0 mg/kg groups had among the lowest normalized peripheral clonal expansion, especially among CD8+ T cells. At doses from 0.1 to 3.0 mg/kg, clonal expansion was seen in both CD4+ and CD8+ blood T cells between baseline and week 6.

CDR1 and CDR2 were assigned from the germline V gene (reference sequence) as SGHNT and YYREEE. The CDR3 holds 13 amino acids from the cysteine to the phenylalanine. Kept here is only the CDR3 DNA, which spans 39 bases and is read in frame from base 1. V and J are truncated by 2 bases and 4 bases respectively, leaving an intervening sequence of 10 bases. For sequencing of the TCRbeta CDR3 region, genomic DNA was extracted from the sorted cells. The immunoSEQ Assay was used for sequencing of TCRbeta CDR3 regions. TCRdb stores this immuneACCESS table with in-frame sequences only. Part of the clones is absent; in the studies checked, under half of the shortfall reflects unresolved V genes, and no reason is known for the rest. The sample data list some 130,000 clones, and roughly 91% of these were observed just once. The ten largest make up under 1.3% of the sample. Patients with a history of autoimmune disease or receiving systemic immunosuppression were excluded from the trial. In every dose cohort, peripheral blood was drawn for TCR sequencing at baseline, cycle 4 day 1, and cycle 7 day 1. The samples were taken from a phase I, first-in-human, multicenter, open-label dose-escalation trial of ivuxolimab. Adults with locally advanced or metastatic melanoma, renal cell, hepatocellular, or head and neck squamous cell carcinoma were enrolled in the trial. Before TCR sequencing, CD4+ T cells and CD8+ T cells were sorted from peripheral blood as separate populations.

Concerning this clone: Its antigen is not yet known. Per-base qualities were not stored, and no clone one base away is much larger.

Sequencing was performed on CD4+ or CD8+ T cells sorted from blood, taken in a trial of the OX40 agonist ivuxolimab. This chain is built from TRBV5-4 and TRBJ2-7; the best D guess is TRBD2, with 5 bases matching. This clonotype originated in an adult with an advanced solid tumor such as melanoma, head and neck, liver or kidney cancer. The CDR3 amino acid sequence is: CASSLTGGYEQYF. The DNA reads TGTGCCAGCAGCTTAACGGGCGGGTACGAGCAGTACTTC.